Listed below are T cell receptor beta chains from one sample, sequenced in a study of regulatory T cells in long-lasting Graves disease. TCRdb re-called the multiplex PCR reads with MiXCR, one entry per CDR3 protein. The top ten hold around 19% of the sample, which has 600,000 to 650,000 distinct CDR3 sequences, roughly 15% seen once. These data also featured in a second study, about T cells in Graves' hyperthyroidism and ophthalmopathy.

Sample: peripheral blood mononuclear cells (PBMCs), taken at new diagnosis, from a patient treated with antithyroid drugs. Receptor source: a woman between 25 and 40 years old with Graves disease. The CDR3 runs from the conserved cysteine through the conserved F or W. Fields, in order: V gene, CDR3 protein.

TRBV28 CASSLGTGKNEQFF
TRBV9 CASSAQYGAQYF
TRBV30 CAWNAVADTQYF
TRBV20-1 CSAMLPGHSSSYEQYF
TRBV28 CASSFGGKTEAFF
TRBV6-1 CASSAGRTGASRPYGYTF
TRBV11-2 CASSLLAGVQETQYF
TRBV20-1 CSARDKETQYF
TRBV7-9 CASSEGKGNEQYF
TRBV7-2 CASGNRGWFVGARDEQFF
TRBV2 CASNRDPSYGYTF
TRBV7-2 CASGDSGRVYNEQFF
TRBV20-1 CSARTPSLTRSPETQYF
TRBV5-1 CASSFEGLAFSYEQYF
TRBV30 CAWSVTAASTDTQYF
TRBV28 CASSYQGPINQPQHF
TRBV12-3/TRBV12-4 CASSQTGSPQRETQYF
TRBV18 CASSLQDSNTGELFF
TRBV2 CASRARGFPEAFF
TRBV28 CASSLMAVPYEQYF
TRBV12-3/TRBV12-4 CASSFPDRGFRAQYF
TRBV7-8 CASSLNRWSLNQPQHF
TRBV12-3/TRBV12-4 CASSLLAGVLLAKNIQYF
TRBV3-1 CASSQTPDRIAEKLFF
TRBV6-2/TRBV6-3 CASSYIRGSGYNEQFF
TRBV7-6 CASSRLAGPNTGELFF
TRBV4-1 CASSPREAGEETQYF
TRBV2 CASSEWENYGYTF
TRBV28 CASSLTGPNNQPQHF
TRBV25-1 CASSEGGAEKLFF
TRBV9 CASSVRQGYNEQFF
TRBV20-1 CSAPPHGGPGANVLTF
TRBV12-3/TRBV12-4 CASRLTGGDEQYF
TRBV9 CASSVAGRANEKLFF
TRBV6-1 CASSEARGGTYEQYF
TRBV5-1 CASSPPGQSEAFF
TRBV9 CASSVGQGGSGNTIYF
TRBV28 CAIRPRTGRTYEQYF
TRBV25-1 CASSPNPTGTGELFF
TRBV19 CASSITSSFTTNEKLFF
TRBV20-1 CSAREESPRPGYTF
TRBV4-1 CASSQLAGSYSYTF
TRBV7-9 CASSFAKETQYF
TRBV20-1 CSALRASGSEEQYF
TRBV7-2 CASSLSSGSHIEQFF
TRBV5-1 CASKVDNYNEQFF
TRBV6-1 CASRPLTGVRNEQYF
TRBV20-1 CSARGTGPGNEQFF
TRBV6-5 CASSYVQTNEKLFF
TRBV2 CASRAGRFYEQYF
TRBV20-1 CSARHWAAGRHEQYF
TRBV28 CASSLLSGQGRTGELFF
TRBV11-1 CASSDLERWDQPQHF
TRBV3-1 CASSGRAESAHEQYF
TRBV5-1 CASREEVGTYNEQFF
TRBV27 CASSSRLTPYEQYF
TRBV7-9 CASSGPVVLAKNIQYF